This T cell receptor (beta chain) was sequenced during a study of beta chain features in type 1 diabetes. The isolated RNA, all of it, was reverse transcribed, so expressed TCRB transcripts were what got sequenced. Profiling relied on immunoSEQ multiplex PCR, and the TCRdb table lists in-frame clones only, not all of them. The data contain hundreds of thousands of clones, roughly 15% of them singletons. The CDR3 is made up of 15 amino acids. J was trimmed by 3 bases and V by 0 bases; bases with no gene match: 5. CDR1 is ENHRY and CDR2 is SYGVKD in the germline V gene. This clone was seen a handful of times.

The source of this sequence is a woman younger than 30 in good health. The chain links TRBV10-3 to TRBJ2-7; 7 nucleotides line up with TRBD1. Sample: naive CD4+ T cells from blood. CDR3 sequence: CAISESRAGGYEQYF. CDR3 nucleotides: TGTGCCATCAGTGAGTCGAGGGCAGGGGGCTACGAGCAGTACTTC.